A selection of T cell receptor beta chains follows, all from one sample in a study of T cell responses to AZD1222 COVID-19 vaccine. Produced via immunoSEQ multiplex PCR; TCRdb's table is partial and in-frame only. The sample carries 140,000 to 150,000 clones, 85% to 95% recorded once. The sample was peripheral blood, taken after recovery from COVID-19. These receptors were collected from an adult who had recovered from COVID-19. The CDR3 runs from the conserved cysteine through the conserved F or W. The order of the fields is V gene, clone size, CDR3 length, D gene, J gene, CDR3 DNA, CDR3 protein. The D gene is left open where the match is weak. Expanded clones are given a class, and other clones once, few, many or no size at all.

V: TRBV14; size: once; length: 19; D: -; J: TRBJ2-7; DNA: TGTGCCAGCAGCCAAGCGGACAGGGGGTTTAGCGGGAGGGCCCCCGAGCAGTACTTC; CDR3: CASSQADRGFSGRAPEQYF
V: TRBV28; size: -; length: 17; D: -; J: TRBJ2-1; DNA: TGTGCCAGCAGTTCAGGTTTAGGGGGAGGTTCTTACAATGAGCAGTTCTTC; CDR3: CASSSGLGGGSYNEQFF
V: TRBV27; size: -; length: 15; D: -; J: TRBJ1-2; DNA: TGTGCCAGCAGTTTTAGGGGTGGAGGGTTGAATGGCTACACCTTC; CDR3: CASSFRGGGLNGYTF
V: TRBV20-1; size: -; length: 12; D: -; J: TRBJ1-1; DNA: TGCAGTGCTAGTAGTTTGAGCACTGAAGCTTTCTTT; CDR3: CSASSLSTEAFF
V: TRBV3-1/TRBV3-2; size: -; length: 15; D: TRBD1; J: TRBJ1-5; DNA: TGTGCCAGCAGACAGGGGACGAATAGCAATCAGCCCCAGCATTTT; CDR3: CASRQGTNSNQPQHF
V: TRBV29-1; size: -; length: 15; D: TRBD1; J: TRBJ2-3; DNA: TGCAGCGTTGAAGATCGGGACAGGGCCACAGATACGCAGTATTTT; CDR3: CSVEDRDRATDTQYF
V: TRBV20-1; size: once; length: 12; D: -; J: TRBJ2-5; DNA: TGCAGTGCTAGTGCGGGGAGGGAGACCCAGTACTTC; CDR3: CSASAGRETQYF
V: TRBV28; size: -; length: 12; D: -; J: TRBJ2-2; DNA: TGTGCCAGCGGGAGGAACACCGGGGAGCTGTTTTTT; CDR3: CASGRNTGELFF
V: TRBV19; size: -; length: 14; D: -; J: TRBJ1-5; DNA: TGTGCCAGTAGTATTTCGGAGACCGGGCAGCCCCAGCATTTT; CDR3: CASSISETGQPQHF
V: TRBV23-1; size: -; length: 15; D: -; J: TRBJ1-3; DNA: TGCGCCAGCAGCGGGGGAGCGACCTCTGGAAACACCATATATTTT; CDR3: CASSGGATSGNTIYF
V: TRBV19; size: -; length: 14; D: -; J: TRBJ2-2; DNA: TGTGCCAGTAGTATGCAGGGAAACACCGGGGAGCTGTTTTTT; CDR3: CASSMQGNTGELFF
V: TRBV27; size: -; length: 13; D: -; J: TRBJ1-1; DNA: TGTGCCAGCAGTTTATGGGGGAACACTGAAGCTTTCTTT; CDR3: CASSLWGNTEAFF
V: TRBV6-5; size: -; length: 13; D: -; J: TRBJ2-2; DNA: TGTGCCAGCAGTTACTCGAGCACCGGGGAGCTGTTTTTT; CDR3: CASSYSSTGELFF
V: TRBV7-9; size: -; length: 15; D: -; J: TRBJ1-4; DNA: TGTGCCAGCAGCTTAGTGGCCGGGGGAGGTGAAAAACTGTTTTTT; CDR3: CASSLVAGGGEKLFF
V: TRBV9; size: once; length: 15; D: -; J: TRBJ2-7; DNA: TGTGCCAGCAGCGTGAGGGGTGCAGTTTTTTACGAGCAGTACTTC; CDR3: CASSVRGAVFYEQYF
V: TRBV24-1; size: -; length: 15; D: -; J: TRBJ2-1; DNA: TGTGCCACCAGTGACGGGGGATTCCCCTACAATGAGCAGTTCTTC; CDR3: CATSDGGFPYNEQFF
V: TRBV28; size: -; length: 18; D: TRBD2; J: TRBJ2-1; DNA: TGTGCCAGCAGTTCCGATCGACTAGCGGGGATGTTCTACAATGAGCAGTTCTTC; CDR3: CASSSDRLAGMFYNEQFF
V: TRBV4-1; size: -; length: 15; D: -; J: TRBJ2-3; DNA: TGCGCCAGCAGCCAAGGGGTTGGGAGCACAGATACGCAGTATTTT; CDR3: CASSQGVGSTDTQYF
V: TRBV7-6; size: -; length: 12; D: -; J: TRBJ2-5; DNA: TGTGCCAGCAGCACCCTTGAGGAGACCCAGTACTTC; CDR3: CASSTLEETQYF
V: TRBV6-5; size: few; length: 16; D: TRBD1; J: TRBJ2-7; DNA: TGTGCCAGCAGTTACGCCGGCGGGACAGGGGGCGCCGAGCAGTACTTC; CDR3: CASSYAGGTGGAEQYF
V: TRBV11-3; size: -; length: 16; D: -; J: TRBJ2-5; DNA: TGTGCCAGCAGTTCTTCCGGACAGAGAGCACAAGAGACCCAGTACTTC; CDR3: CASSSSGQRAQETQYF
V: TRBV29-1; size: -; length: 21; D: TRBD1; J: TRBJ1-1; DNA: TGCAGCGTGCCGGGACAGGGGGCGCGAACGGTATACGGGTCTTGGAACACTGAAGCTTTCTTT; CDR3: CSVPGQGARTVYGSWNTEAFF
V: TRBV6-4; size: -; length: 15; D: -; J: TRBJ2-1; DNA: TGTGCCAGCAGACTTAGCATAAGCTCCTACAATGAGCAGTTCTTC; CDR3: CASRLSISSYNEQFF
V: TRBV27; size: once; length: 15; D: -; J: TRBJ1-5; DNA: TGTGCCAGCAGTCCGGACGGCAATAGCAATCAGCCCCAGCATTTT; CDR3: CASSPDGNSNQPQHF
V: TRBV6-5; size: -; length: 14; D: -; J: TRBJ2-7; DNA: TGTGCCAGCACCCGAGGGGGAAGCTCCTACGAGCAGTACTTC; CDR3: CASTRGGSSYEQYF
V: TRBV5-6; size: -; length: 17; D: -; J: TRBJ1-3; DNA: TGTGCCAGCAGCTTCTGGACACAACTAATCCTTGGAAACACCATATATTTT; CDR3: CASSFWTQLILGNTIYF
V: TRBV30; size: -; length: 14; D: TRBD1; J: TRBJ2-2; DNA: TGTGCCTGGAGCGGGGACAGTAGGGACGGGGAGCTGTTTTTT; CDR3: CAWSGDSRDGELFF
V: TRBV28; size: -; length: 13; D: -; J: TRBJ1-4; DNA: TGTGCCAGCAGTGTGGGGTCATATGAAAAACTGTTTTTT; CDR3: CASSVGSYEKLFF
V: TRBV11-3; size: -; length: 15; D: TRBD2; J: TRBJ2-1; DNA: TGTGCCAGCAGCTTCCGACTAGCTACCTACAATGAGCAGTTCTTC; CDR3: CASSFRLATYNEQFF
V: TRBV7-9; size: -; length: 16; D: -; J: TRBJ1-6; DNA: TGTGCCAGCAGCTTAGATGGTTTCAGTAGTAATTCACCCCTCCACTTT; CDR3: CASSLDGFSSNSPLHF
V: TRBV7-3; size: -; length: 14; D: -; J: TRBJ2-3; DNA: TGTGCCAGCAGCTTAGATCAGGGGACAGATACGCAGTATTTT; CDR3: CASSLDQGTDTQYF
V: TRBV7-9; size: -; length: 13; D: TRBD2; J: TRBJ2-1; DNA: TGTGCCAGCAGCTTAATTGAGCGGGAACAGCAGTTCTTC; CDR3: CASSLIEREQQFF
V: TRBV7-3; size: once; length: 13; D: -; J: TRBJ1-5; DNA: TGTGCCAGCAACTTGTTCAGGGATCAGCCCCAGCATTTT; CDR3: CASNLFRDQPQHF
V: TRBV6-5; size: -; length: 15; D: -; J: TRBJ2-3; DNA: TGTGCCAGTGGGGGTATAACAGGGCCAGCAGATACGCAGTATTTT; CDR3: CASGGITGPADTQYF
V: TRBV6-6; size: once; length: 13; D: TRBD1; J: TRBJ1-5; DNA: TGTGCCAGCAGTTTACAGGGGCACCAGCCCCAGCATTTT; CDR3: CASSLQGHQPQHF
V: TRBV2; size: -; length: 13; D: -; J: TRBJ1-1; DNA: TGTGCCAGCAGTTCACAGATGAACACTGAAGCTTTCTTT; CDR3: CASSSQMNTEAFF
V: TRBV28; size: -; length: 14; D: TRBD2; J: TRBJ2-7; DNA: TGTGCCAGCAGTTTAGGGGGGGACTCCTACGAGCAGTACTTC; CDR3: CASSLGGDSYEQYF
V: TRBV12-3/TRBV12-4; size: -; length: 13; D: -; J: TRBJ2-7; DNA: TGTGCCAGCAGTAAGGGCGACAGCTACGAGCAGTACTTC; CDR3: CASSKGDSYEQYF
V: TRBV19; size: -; length: 13; D: -; J: TRBJ2-1; DNA: TGTGCCAGTAGTATTCGGGGGTCGAATGAGCAGTTCTTC; CDR3: CASSIRGSNEQFF
V: TRBV19; size: -; length: 16; D: -; J: TRBJ2-3; DNA: TGTGCCAGTAGTATAGTCGCAGCTTCTAGCACAGATACGCAGTATTTT; CDR3: CASSIVAASSTDTQYF
V: TRBV28; size: -; length: 12; D: -; J: TRBJ1-6; DNA: TGTGCCAGCGACCGTTGGGGATCACCCCTCCACTTT; CDR3: CASDRWGSPLHF
V: TRBV7-9; size: -; length: 16; D: -; J: TRBJ2-3; DNA: TGTGCCAGCAGCTTCCTAGTAGGAGGGGGGCAAGATACGCAGTATTTT; CDR3: CASSFLVGGGQDTQYF
V: TRBV7-9; size: -; length: 17; D: TRBD1; J: TRBJ1-5; DNA: TGTGCCAGCAGCTTAGTCACCGGGACAGGCCTCAATCAGCCCCAGCATTTT; CDR3: CASSLVTGTGLNQPQHF
V: TRBV7-9; size: -; length: 16; D: -; J: TRBJ1-2; DNA: TGTGCCAGCAGCCGTGCCAGGGGCCCCCAATTTGGTGGCTACACCTTC; CDR3: CASSRARGPQFGGYTF
V: TRBV2; size: once; length: 14; D: TRBD1; J: TRBJ1-6; DNA: TGTGCCAGCAGGGGACAGACCTATAATTCACCCCTCCACTTT; CDR3: CASRGQTYNSPLHF
V: TRBV5-1; size: -; length: 17; D: TRBD1; J: TRBJ2-1; DNA: TGCGCCAGCAGCTCGCACCCGGGACAGGGAGGTCCCAATGAGCAGTTCTTC; CDR3: CASSSHPGQGGPNEQFF
V: TRBV18; size: -; length: 13; D: TRBD2; J: TRBJ2-7; DNA: TGTGCCAGCACCCTAGCGGGAGGGCCCGAGCAGTACTTC; CDR3: CASTLAGGPEQYF
V: TRBV25-1; size: -; length: 18; D: TRBD1; J: TRBJ1-5; DNA: TGTGCCAGCAGTGAAGGACAGGGCTGGGGGGGTAGCAATCAGCCCCAGCATTTT; CDR3: CASSEGQGWGGSNQPQHF
V: TRBV5-1; size: once; length: 17; D: TRBD2; J: TRBJ2-6; DNA: TGCGCCAGCAGCCAAGGACTAGCGGGAGGTGGGGCCAACGTCCTGACTTTC; CDR3: CASSQGLAGGGANVLTF
V: TRBV28; size: -; length: 12; D: -; J: TRBJ1-2; DNA: TGTGCCAGCAGTTTTTCAGGGCATGGCTACACCTTC; CDR3: CASSFSGHGYTF
V: TRBV7-8; size: -; length: 15; D: TRBD2; J: TRBJ2-7; DNA: TGTGCCAGCAGCTTAGCACTAGCGGATACCTACGAGCAGTACTTC; CDR3: CASSLALADTYEQYF
V: TRBV4-2; size: -; length: 16; D: -; J: TRBJ2-7; DNA: TGTGCCAGCAGCCAAGCCACGGGGGCCGAATCCTACGAGCAGTACTTC; CDR3: CASSQATGAESYEQYF
V: TRBV5-1; size: -; length: 13; D: -; J: TRBJ2-5; DNA: TGCGCCAGCAGCTTGGATCTTGAAGAGACCCAGTACTTC; CDR3: CASSLDLEETQYF